This record looks at one T cell receptor (beta chain) sequence and its context. Antigen specificity is unknown. This record comes from a study of a mutant IDH1 vaccine in newly diagnosed glioma. Study-level information: Patients' prior therapy spanned radiotherapy, temozolomide, or both; most underwent both. General study points: There seemed to be no relation between pseudoprogression and changes in top peripheral T cell clonotypes. Patients mounted vaccine-induced immune responses in 90% to 95% of cases.

Described time point: baseline, week 1 (first vaccination visit). Noted treatment: pre-vaccination baseline after standard-of-care therapy. Looked up from germline, CDR1 is MDHEN and CDR2 is SYDVKM. CDR3 length equals 13 residues. V was trimmed by 6 bases and J by 3 bases, leaving 11 bases between them. This table comes from immunoSEQ multiplex PCR, and its TCRdb copy is limited to in-frame clones, with some not included. The table lists about 38,000 clones, over 85% of them singletons. The sequence derives from a man younger than 35 with glioma. Here the sequenced sample was PBMCs, taken from a glioma patient treated with radiotherapy, temozolomide or both. This chain uses TRBV28 with TRBJ1-1; D unclear. The CDR3 sequence is CASSVQADTEAFF. CDR3 DNA sequence: TGTGCCAGCAGCGTCCAAGCCGACACTGAAGCTTTCTTT.